This T cell receptor beta chain was found in a study of T cells in Graves' hyperthyroidism and ophthalmopathy. Regions amplified from RNA transcripts were the TCR beta CDR3 regions. During a first-round RT-PCR of the TCR CDR3, the HTBI primer set was used. TCRdb fed the multiplex PCR reads into MiXCR, producing one record per CDR3 protein. Counted here are about 600,000 distinct CDR3 sequences, approximately 15% occurring once; the ten biggest clones make up approximately 3.5%. In making diagnoses, clinical symptoms, serum thyroxine and TRAb, thyroid ultrasound and orbital computed tomography were all used. The study's findings and limits: Ophthalmopathy, which appeared later, was predicted by the model a median about 6 months before onset.

This CDR3 is 14 amino acids long. The J segment lost 3 bases and the V segment lost 4 bases, leaving 4 bases of the junction unmatched. Germline values: CDR1 SGHAT, CDR2 FQNNGV. This clonotype has a count of ten or more. No antigen is known for it. The chain combines TRBV11-2 with TRBJ2-7, with TRBD2 matching 9 bases. Sequencing input: blood. The sequence was collected from a woman aged 40 to 50 with Graves' ophthalmopathy. As DNA, the CDR3 is TGTGCCAGCAGCTCAGGACTAGCGTACTACGAGCAGTACTTC. Protein: CASSSGLAYYEQYF.